This T cell receptor (beta chain) is from a study of sequential checkpoint blockade in melanoma. Overall study: Arm A got nivolumab then ipilimumab; arm B the reverse, 1:1.

The treatment denotes: randomized to nivolumab then ipilimumab (arm A) or the reverse (arm B). PBMC sorting kept live CD3+CD8+ cells without CD19 or CD56. J gave up 3 bases and V 0 bases, and 7 bases lay outside the gene matches. The CDR3 extends over 16 amino acids. The V gene's germline CDR1 is MNHNS and CDR2 SASEGT. Generated by immunoSEQ multiplex PCR, the TCRdb table keeps only in-frame clones and is missing some. The sample contains around 12,000 clones, over 65% of which appear only once. The sequencing used CD8+ T cells sorted from blood (inferred from file names), collected from a patient given nivolumab and ipilimumab in sequence. The J gene is TRBJ2-7, the V gene TRBV6-1; 8 bases are a match to TRBD2. This TCR was recovered from a human donor with melanoma. CDR3 protein: CASSEALTSGYYEQYF. The CDR3 region has the DNA TGTGCCAGCAGTGAAGCTCTCACTAGCGGATACTACGAGCAGTACTTC.